Listed here are 19 T cell receptor beta chains from one sample, sequenced in a study of cytomegalovirus exposure and HLA in healthy donors. Researchers ran the PCR with 60 Vbeta and 13 Jbeta primers. Assay used: immunoSEQ multiplex PCR; TCRdb lists only in-frame clones, some missing. The sample has 100,000 to 150,000 clones; around 79% are singletons. Source material: PBMCs. Receptor source: a woman between 18 and 29 years old in good health and CMV-seronegative.

The rearrangement joins TRBV6-5 to TRBJ1-1; no definite D call. V was shortened by 0 bases and J by 4 bases, with 12 bases between the two germline ends. CDR1 is MNHEY, CDR2 SVGAGI, per germline. The CDR3 consists of 15 residues. The CDR3 sequence: CASSYSRRGLTEAFF. The CDR3 DNA reads as TGTGCCAGCAGTTACTCAAGAAGAGGGCTCACTGAAGCTTTCTTT.

The chain couples TRBV5-1 to TRBJ2-3; no reliable D call. This CDR3 is 14 amino acids long. In germline, CDR1 is SGHRS, CDR2 YFSETQ. With 0 bases removed from V and 1 base from J, the gap between germline ends came to 6 bases. The CDR3 spells CASSLVAGTDTQYF. CDR3 nucleotide sequence: TGCGCCAGCAGCTTGGTTGCGGGCACAGATACGCAGTATTTT.

The chain joins TRBV29-1 to TRBJ1-5, with D unclear. Trimming removed 6 bases from V and 6 bases from J, with 15 bases in between. This CDR3 is 13 amino acids long. Germline lookup yields CDR1 SQVTM and CDR2 ANQGSEA. CDR3 amino acids: CSVLKTAGQPQHF. CDR3 nucleotide sequence: TGCAGCGTCCTGAAGACGGCGGGTCAGCCCCAGCATTTT.

The chain joins TRBV2 to TRBJ1-2; 8 positions match TRBD1. V gave up 8 bases and J gave up 4 bases; unmatched junction bases: 9. Germline V gives CDR1 SNHLY, CDR2 FYNNEI. The CDR3 consists of 14 residues. The CDR3 DNA reads TGTGCCAGCGGATCAGGGGGCGCGGGCTATGGCTACACCTTC. This encodes CASGSGGAGYGYTF.

This clone was detected once. V and J are TRBV6-1 and TRBJ1-1; D is possibly TRBD1 (5 bases). Germline V CDR1 and CDR2: MNHNS, SASEGT. The V end lost 6 bases, the J end lost 5 bases, and 13 bases lay between the germline ends. This CDR3 contains 13 residues. The CDR3 region is CASRIQDPTEAFF. The CDR3 DNA is TGTGCCAGCAGGATACAGGACCCTACTGAAGCTTTCTTT.

The chain joins TRBV11-2 to TRBJ1-6; D is unclear. There are 19 residues in the CDR3. In germline, CDR1 is SGHAT, CDR2 FQNNGV. The V end was cut by 2 bases, the J end by 0 bases, with 17 bases between. The CDR3 region has the DNA TGTGCCAGCAGCTTAAACCTACTGTCATCCTCCTCCTATAATTCACCCCTCCACTTT. This codes for CASSLNLLSSSSYNSPLHF.

This chain joins TRBV19 and TRBJ1-2, with TRBD1 identical over 7 bases. V was clipped by 4 bases and J by 0 bases; unmatched bases: 5. This CDR3 is built from 15 residues. The germline V gene has CDR1 LNHDA and CDR2 SQIVND (reference sequence). The CDR3, as DNA: TGTGCCAGTAGTAGCGCAGGGACAGCTAACTATGGCTACACCTTC. Translated: CASSSAGTANYGYTF.

V gene TRBV7-9 combines with J gene TRBJ2-1; 7 positions agree with TRBD1. CDR1 and CDR2 (germline): SEHNR, FQNEAQ (reference sequence). V lost 1 base to trimming and J lost 3 bases; unmatched junction nucleotides: 3. The CDR3 consists of 15 residues. Here the CDR3 reads CASSLGTGDYNEQFF. In DNA form, the CDR3 reads TGTGCCAGCAGCTTAGGGACAGGAGACTACAATGAGCAGTTCTTC.

The rearrangement joins TRBV4-1 to TRBJ1-1; no clear D gene. From germline, CDR1 is MGHRA and CDR2 YSYEKL. The CDR3 is 16 residues long. With 5 bases removed from V and 2 bases from J, the gap between germline ends came to 18 bases. The CDR3 DNA follows: TGCGCCAGCAGCGCCACCCCCCTACTAGTTAACACTGAAGCTTTCTTT. Encoded protein: CASSATPLLVNTEAFF.

The V and J genes are TRBV5-6 and TRBJ1-2; 9 bases fit TRBD1. In germline, CDR1 is SGHDT, CDR2 YYEEEE. With 2 bases clipped from V and 5 bases from J, the junction kept 7 bases outside the gene matches. The CDR3 is 15 residues long. The DNA of the CDR3 is TGTGCCAGCAGCTTTACAGGGGGCGCCGGGTATGGCTACACCTTC. Translated, it gives CASSFTGGAGYGYTF.

This clone was seen only a few times. The V and J genes are TRBV27 and TRBJ2-1; D not resolved. V lost 5 bases to trimming and J lost 0 bases, with 11 bases between them. This CDR3 has 15 amino acids. Germline CDR1 is MNHEY and CDR2 is SMNVEV (reference sequence). CDR3: CASSRTPSSYNEQFF. The CDR3 DNA is TGTGCCAGCAGTCGCACCCCGAGCTCCTACAATGAGCAGTTCTTC.

This sequence joins TRBV7-8 and TRBJ1-1, with TRBD1 matching 7 bases. V was pared by 1 base and J by 10 bases, with 9 bases of the junction left unmatched. Germline loops: CDR1 SGHVS, CDR2 FQNEAQ. The CDR3 totals 14 residues. CDR3 sequence (DNA): TGTGCCAGCAGCTTAGAAGTGAACAGGGGCGGAGCTTTCTTT. It yields the protein CASSLEVNRGGAFF.

On this clone itself: At one end the junction does not follow the germline gene, possibly because of a read error. The CDR3 reads CASSQRTLATSGANGLTF. The CDR3 nucleotides read TGTGCCAGCAGCCAGAGGACGTTGGCTACGTCTGGGGCCAACGGCCTGACTTTC. The rearrangement joins TRBV14 to TRBJ2-6; D is perhaps TRBD1 (5 bases). The CDR3 runs 18 residues. Per germline, CDR1 SGHDN and CDR2 FVKESK.

The rearrangement joins TRBV19 to TRBJ2-5; 9 positions agree with TRBD2. Unmatched junction bases numbered 10, after V lost 3 bases and J lost 5 bases. Germline V gene sequence: CDR1 LNHDA, CDR2 SQIVND (reference sequence). This CDR3 has 16 amino acids. The CDR3 sequence is CASSIQWRGGEETQYF. CDR3 nucleotide sequence: TGTGCCAGTAGTATCCAGTGGCGGGGGGGCGAGGAGACCCAGTACTTC.

The J gene is TRBJ1-2, the V gene TRBV19; D uncertain. The V end was cut by 8 bases, the J end by 0 bases, with 10 bases between. CDR3 length: 13 amino acids. Germline CDR1 is LNHDA and CDR2 is SQIVND (reference sequence). CDR3 sequence (DNA): TGTGCCAGTCGGCGCGGGGCTAACTATGGCTACACCTTC. Translation gives CASRRGANYGYTF.

The chain combines TRBV10-3 with TRBJ1-1, with D unresolved. The CDR3 extends over 13 amino acids. V lost 4 bases and J lost 0, with 6 bases in between. Germline CDR1 reads ENHRY; CDR2 reads SYGVKD. The CDR3 nucleotides read TGTGCCATCAGTGTAGTAGTGAACACTGAAGCTTTCTTT. It encodes CAISVVVNTEAFF.

This chain links TRBV5-4 with TRBJ2-3; D is unresolved. Trimming removed 3 bases from V and 0 bases from J, with 8 bases in between. From germline, CDR1 is SGHNT and CDR2 YYREEE (reference sequence). CDR3 length equals 14 residues. The CDR3 here is CASSSPQSTDTQYF. DNA for the CDR3: TGTGCCAGCAGCTCGCCCCAGAGCACAGATACGCAGTATTTT. The full variable domain, rest sourced from reference TRBV5-4 and TRBJ2-3, is ETGVTQSPTHLIKTRGQQVTLRCSSQSGHNTVSWYQQALGQGPQFIFQYYREEENGRGNFPPRFSGLQFPNYSSELNVNALELDDSALYLCASSSPQSTDTQYFGPGTRLTVL.

This clone was seen a handful of times. The chain combines TRBV6-6 with TRBJ1-6, with D hard to call. The CDR3 extends over 14 amino acids. The germline gives CDR1 MNHNY, CDR2 SVGAGI (reference sequence). V was clipped by 6 bases and J by 6 bases, with 12 bases between them. CDR3 DNA sequence: TGTGCCAGCAGCGGAGAAAGTTCTAATTCACCCCTCCACTTT. As protein: CASSGESSNSPLHF.

The table lists this clone with a few counts. The chain uses TRBV5-1 and TRBJ1-2, with 8 bases lining up with TRBD1. The CDR3 has 15 residues. Germline V gives CDR1 SGHRS, CDR2 YFSETQ. J gave up 7 bases and V 3 bases, and 11 bases lay outside the gene matches. The CDR3 protein is CASSSGTGHRSGYTF. In nucleotides, the CDR3 is TGCGCCAGCAGCTCCGGGACAGGTCATAGGAGTGGCTACACCTTC.